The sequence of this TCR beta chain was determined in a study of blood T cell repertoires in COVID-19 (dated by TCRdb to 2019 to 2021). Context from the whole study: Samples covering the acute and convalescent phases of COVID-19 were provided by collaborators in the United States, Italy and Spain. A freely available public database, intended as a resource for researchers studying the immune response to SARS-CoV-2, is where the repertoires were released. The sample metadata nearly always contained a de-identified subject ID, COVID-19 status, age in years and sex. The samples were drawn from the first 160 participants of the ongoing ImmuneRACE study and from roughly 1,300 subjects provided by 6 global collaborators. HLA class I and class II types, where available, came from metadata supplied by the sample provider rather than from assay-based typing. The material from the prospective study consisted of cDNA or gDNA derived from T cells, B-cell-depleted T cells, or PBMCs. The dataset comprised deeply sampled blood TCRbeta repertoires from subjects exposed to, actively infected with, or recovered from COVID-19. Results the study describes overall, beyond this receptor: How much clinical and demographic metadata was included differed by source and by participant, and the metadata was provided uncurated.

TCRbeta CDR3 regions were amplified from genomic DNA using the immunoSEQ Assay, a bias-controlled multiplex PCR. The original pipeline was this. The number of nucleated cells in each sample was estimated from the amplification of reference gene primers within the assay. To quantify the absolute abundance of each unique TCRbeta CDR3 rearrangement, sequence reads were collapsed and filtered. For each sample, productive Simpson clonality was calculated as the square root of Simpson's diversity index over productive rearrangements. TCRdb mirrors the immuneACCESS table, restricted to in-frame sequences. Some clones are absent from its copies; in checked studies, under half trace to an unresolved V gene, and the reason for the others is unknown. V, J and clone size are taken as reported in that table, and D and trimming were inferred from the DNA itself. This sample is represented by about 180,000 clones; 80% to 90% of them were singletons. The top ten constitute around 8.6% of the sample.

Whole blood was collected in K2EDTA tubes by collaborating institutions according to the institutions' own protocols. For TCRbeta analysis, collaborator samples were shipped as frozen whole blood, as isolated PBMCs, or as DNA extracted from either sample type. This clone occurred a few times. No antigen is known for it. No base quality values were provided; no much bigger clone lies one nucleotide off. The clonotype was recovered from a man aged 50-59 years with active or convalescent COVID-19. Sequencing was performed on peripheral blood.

The bases read TGTGCCAGCACTCCCCGAGGTAGGGGACCTTTGTTCCGGAAGCGGGACACCATATATTTT. It translates as CASTPRGRGPLFRKRDTIYF. The chain is encoded by TRBV6-4 joined to TRBJ1-3; a tentative D match to TRBD1 spans 5 bases. The V end loses 7 bases and the J end loses 8 bases, and a stretch of 36 bases separates them. Reading the germline V gene gives CDR1 MRHNA and CDR2 SNTAGT. The cysteine opens and the phenylalanine closes a CDR3 of 20 amino acids. The only DNA kept is the CDR3, 60 bases in frame from the first base.